These 25 T cell receptor beta chains came from one sample sequenced in a study of OX40 agonist ivuxolimab in advanced cancers. The data were produced by immunoSEQ multiplex PCR, yet TCRdb's version contains in-frame clones alone and is incomplete. The sample has about 70,000 clones, about 86% seen once; the top ten hold 2% to 2.5%. The sequencing used CD4+ or CD8+ T cells sorted from blood, collected in a trial of the OX40 agonist ivuxolimab. The receptors stem from an adult with an advanced solid tumor such as melanoma, head and neck, liver or kidney cancer.

The V gene is TRBV29-1, the J gene TRBJ1-1; tentatively, D is TRBD1 (6 bases). V lost 7 bases and J lost 1, with 13 bases in between. There are 13 residues in the CDR3. Germline lookup yields CDR1 SQVTM and CDR2 ANQGSEA. The CDR3 sequence: CSARRGTNTEAFF. CDR3 in DNA: TGCAGCGCGCGGAGGGGGACGAACACTGAAGCTTTCTTT.

The chain couples TRBV9 to TRBJ1-6; D gene ambiguous. CDR1 and CDR2 (germline): SGDLS, YYNGEE. V was clipped by 6 bases and J by 8 bases, with 9 bases between them. The CDR3 is made up of 12 amino acids. DNA for the CDR3: TGTGCCAGCAAGGGAAGGGATTCACCCCTCCACTTT. Translating it yields CASKGRDSPLHF.

The chain is built from TRBV25-1 and TRBJ1-1, with D perhaps matching TRBD1 (5 bases). Germline CDR1 and CDR2: MGHDK and SYGVNS. V lost 6 bases and J lost 4, with 15 bases in between. The CDR3 contains 14 residues. CDR3 loop: CASSDRGVVTEAFF. The CDR3 nucleotides read TGTGCCAGCAGCGATAGAGGGGTAGTCACTGAAGCTTTCTTT. Full variable domain (rest looked up from reference TRBV25-1 and TRBJ1-1): EADIYQTPRYLVIGTGKKITLECSQTMGHDKMYWYQQDPGMELHLIHYSYGVNSTEKGDLSSESTVSRIRTEHFPLTLESARPSHTSQYLCASSDRGVVTEAFFGQGTRLTVV.

This chain uses TRBV6-1 with TRBJ2-7, with TRBD1 as a possible D gene (5 bases). CDR3 length equals 12 residues. Germline V gene sequence: CDR1 MNHNS, CDR2 SASEGT. V dropped 7 bases and J dropped 5 bases, with 12 bases sitting between them. CDR3 bases: TGTGCCAGCACCTACCAAGGGGACGAGCAGTACTTC. Its protein product is CASTYQGDEQYF.

This sequence joins TRBV30 and TRBJ2-1, with 9 positions matching TRBD2. This CDR3 has 13 residues. Germline values: CDR1 GTSNPN, CDR2 SVGIG (reference sequence). The junction had 5 bases not matched to a gene; V was cut back by 8 bases and J by 3 bases. In DNA, the CDR3 is TGTGCCCGCGCGGGAGGGTTCTACAATGAGCAGTTCTTC. Translated, it gives CARAGGFYNEQFF.

This chain links TRBV19 with TRBJ2-2, with a tentative D call TRBD2 (5 bases). Germline loops: CDR1 LNHDA, CDR2 SQIVND (reference sequence). The CDR3 length is 13 residues. V lost 4 bases and J lost 3, with 6 bases in between. This CDR3 is CASSKLDTGELFF. As DNA, the CDR3 is TGTGCCAGTAGTAAACTAGACACCGGGGAGCTGTTTTTT.

The CDR3 reads CASSLESRVRGEQFF. For the CDR3, the DNA is TGTGCCAGCAGCTTAGAGTCCCGGGTACGGGGTGAGCAGTTCTTC. The chain links TRBV11-2 to TRBJ2-1, with D possibly matching TRBD2 (5 bases). Germline CDR1 is SGHAT and CDR2 is FQNNGV. The CDR3 contains 15 residues. The ends were cut back, 0 bases at V and 9 bases at J, with 15 bases in the middle.

This chain joins TRBV27 and TRBJ2-1, with D maybe TRBD1 (7 bases). CDR3 length: 16 residues. Germline V gene sequence: CDR1 MNHEY, CDR2 SMNVEV (reference sequence). Between the trimmed V and J ends, which lost 4 bases and 0 bases, there was a span of 13 bases. CDR3 bases: TGTGCCAGCAGTTCCCCGCGGGACAGCTCCTACAATGAGCAGTTCTTC. Translated, it gives CASSSPRDSSYNEQFF.

The chain joins TRBV5-1 to TRBJ1-1; D uncertain. Germline assignment: CDR1 SGHRS and CDR2 YFSETQ. This CDR3 comprises 14 residues. V was shortened by 0 bases and J by 0 bases, with 6 bases between the two germline ends. The CDR3 region has the DNA TGCGCCAGCAGCTTGGCGTCCGTGAACACTGAAGCTTTCTTT. This codes for CASSLASVNTEAFF. The variable domain in full, completed from reference TRBV5-1 and TRBJ1-1, reads KAGVTQTPRYLIKTRGQQVTLSCSPISGHRSVSWYQQTPGQGLQFLFEYFSETQRNKGNFPGRFSGRQFSNSRSEMNVSTLELGDSALYLCASSLASVNTEAFFGQGTRLTVV.

The rearrangement joins TRBV20-1 to TRBJ1-1; D unresolved. The CDR3 runs to 11 residues. Germline assignment: CDR1 DFQATT and CDR2 SNEGSKA (reference sequence). The V end was cut by 8 bases, the J end by 1 base, with 8 bases between. CDR3: CSTRGNTEAFF. CDR3 bases: TGCAGTACCCGGGGGAACACTGAAGCTTTCTTT.

The J gene is TRBJ2-2, the V gene TRBV4-3; 13 bases are a match to TRBD2. The germline V gene has CDR1 LGHNA and CDR2 YSLEER. V dropped 5 bases and J dropped 1; count of bases not matched to a gene: 7. The CDR3 consists of 18 residues. DNA of the CDR3: TGCGCCAGCAGCGAAGGACTAGCGGGGGCGGGGAACACCGGGGAGCTGTTTTTT. As protein: CASSEGLAGAGNTGELFF.

The rearrangement uses TRBV10-3 and TRBJ1-3; D gene unclear. This CDR3 has 16 amino acids. The germline gives CDR1 ENHRY, CDR2 SYGVKD. Trimming pared 7 bases from V and 0 bases from J, leaving 16 bases between. DNA of the CDR3: TGTGCCATCAATCCGGGCCGTATGGGCTCTGGAAACACCATATATTTT. Translated: CAINPGRMGSGNTIYF.

The chain uses TRBV28 and TRBJ1-5; D gene unclear. V was clipped by 2 bases and J by 0 bases, with 5 bases between them. The germline gives CDR1 MDHEN, CDR2 SYDVKM. The CDR3 is 14 amino acids. DNA of the CDR3: TGTGCCAGCAGTTTACGTGATAGCAATCAGCCCCAGCATTTT. Its protein product is CASSLRDSNQPQHF.

The chain employs TRBV4-2 and TRBJ2-5; D is perhaps TRBD2 (6 bases). Per germline, CDR1 LGHNA and CDR2 YNFKEQ. The CDR3 is 15 amino acids. V gave up 4 bases and J gave up 5 bases, with 17 bases separating them. CDR3 sequence (DNA): TGTGCCAGCAGCCCAGCGGAGGGGATAGGCGAGACCCAGTACTTC. This encodes CASSPAEGIGETQYF.

The chain links TRBV5-1 to TRBJ1-1, with a weak D call TRBD1 (6 bases). Trimming shortened V by 7 bases and J by 3 bases, and 19 bases separated the two germline ends. The CDR3 contains 15 residues. Per germline, CDR1 SGHRS and CDR2 YFSETQ. CDR3 sequence (DNA): TGCGCCAGCCGGAGGCGCACGGGGGCTGACACTGAAGCTTTCTTT. It translates to CASRRRTGADTEAFF. The full variable domain, completed using reference TRBV5-1 and TRBJ1-1, is KAGVTQTPRYLIKTRGQQVTLSCSPISGHRSVSWYQQTPGQGLQFLFEYFSETQRNKGNFPGRFSGRQFSNSRSEMNVSTLELGDSALYLCASRRRTGADTEAFFGQGTRLTVV.

This CDR3 is CASSSSSGRVTYEQYF. CDR3 DNA sequence: TGTGCCAGCAGTTCCTCTAGCGGGAGGGTTACCTACGAGCAGTACTTC. This rearrangement joins TRBV28 to TRBJ2-7; 12 bases line up with TRBD2. Looked up from germline, CDR1 is MDHEN and CDR2 is SYDVKM. The CDR3 runs to 16 residues. After removal of 4 bases from V and 2 bases from J, the junction contained 6 bases not matched to a gene.

CDR3 sequence (DNA): TGTGCCAGCAGTCCGACAATAAGTTGGGTTGGAAACACCATATATTTT. It yields the protein CASSPTISWVGNTIYF. This sequence joins TRBV11-2 and TRBJ1-3; no definite D call. Germline V gene data show CDR1 as SGHAT and CDR2 as FQNNGV. V was cut by 6 bases and J by 3 bases, with 18 bases left in between. CDR3 length equals 16 residues. Using reference TRBV11-2 and TRBJ1-3 for the parts outside the CDR3, the full variable domain is EAGVAQSPRYKIIEKRQSVAFWCNPISGHATLYWYQQILGQGPKLLIQFQNNGVVDDSQLPKDRFSAERLKGVDSTLKIQPAKLEDSAVYLCASSPTISWVGNTIYFGEGSWLTVV.

A few counts support this clone. The chain carries TRBV7-9 and TRBJ1-1; D not certain. The CDR3 extends over 14 amino acids. V dropped 2 bases and J dropped 0 bases, with 7 bases sitting between them. The germline V gene has CDR1 SEHNR and CDR2 FQNEAQ (reference sequence). In nucleotides, the CDR3 is TGTGCCAGCAGCTTAACTGGAATGAACACTGAAGCTTTCTTT. It translates to CASSLTGMNTEAFF. Full variable domain (remainder filled in from reference TRBV7-9 and TRBJ1-1): DTGVSQNPRHKITKRGQNVTFRCDPISEHNRLYWYRQTLGQGPEFLTYFQNEAQLEKSRLLSDRFSAERPKGSFSTLEIQRTEQGDSAMYLCASSLTGMNTEAFFGQGTRLTVV.

This chain joins TRBV7-2 and TRBJ1-1, with D hard to call. Trimming left V 1 base short and J 0 bases short, with 6 bases between. This CDR3 spans 14 amino acids. The germline V gene has CDR1 SGHTA and CDR2 FQGNSA. DNA for the CDR3: TGTGCCAGCAGCTTAGGGGGAATGAACACTGAAGCTTTCTTT. Encoded protein: CASSLGGMNTEAFF.

V and J are TRBV5-1 and TRBJ2-2; a weak D match, TRBD1 (5 bases). This CDR3 is 16 amino acids long. CDR1 SGHRS and CDR2 YFSETQ come from the germline V gene. V was trimmed by 0 bases and J by 4 bases, leaving 13 bases between them. CDR3: CASSLEGRATTGELFF. The DNA for the CDR3 is TGCGCCAGCAGCTTGGAGGGCAGGGCGACCACCGGGGAGCTGTTTTTT.

The rearrangement uses TRBV28 and TRBJ2-5, with TRBD1 as a possible D gene (5 bases). The CDR3 loop spans 13 amino acids. The V end was cut by 8 bases, the J end by 1 base, with 11 bases between. From germline, CDR1 is MDHEN and CDR2 SYDVKM. The CDR3 here is CASLGQGQETQYF. CDR3 in DNA: TGTGCCAGCCTAGGGCAGGGCCAAGAGACCCAGTACTTC.

This clone was picked up one time. The chain combines TRBV29-1 with TRBJ1-1; 8 bases are a match to TRBD1. CDR1 and CDR2 from the germline V gene are SQVTM and ANQGSEA. The CDR3 is 13 residues long. V lost 7 bases to trimming and J lost 6 bases; unmatched junction nucleotides: 10. The chain's CDR3 is CSALQGGTPEAFF. CDR3 bases: TGCAGCGCCTTACAGGGGGGGACCCCTGAAGCTTTCTTT.

The CDR3 DNA sequence: TGCAGCGTTGAGCTCGACAGGGCAGAGACCCAGTACTTC. Translated: CSVELDRAETQYF. The V gene is TRBV29-1, the J gene TRBJ2-5; 7 positions agree with TRBD1. Germline V gives CDR1 SQVTM, CDR2 ANQGSEA. The V and J ends lost 3 bases and 4 bases, in that order; junction bases with no gene match: 5. The CDR3 loop spans 13 amino acids.

Comment on this clone: Germline and junction disagree at one end, which may indicate a read error. This chain uses TRBV6-5 with TRBJ1-2; D is unresolved. Germline-derived CDR1 and CDR2 are MNHEY and SVGAGI. The CDR3 has 12 amino acids. CDR3 sequence: CASSYWEGGHTF. The CDR3 DNA sequence: TGTGCCAGCAGTTACTGGGAGGGTGGCCACACCTTC.

The J gene is TRBJ2-7, the V gene TRBV7-3; D gene uncertain. The V gene lost 3 bases and the J gene lost 3 bases, with 9 bases spanning the gap. This CDR3 has 13 residues. Germline assignment: CDR1 SGHTA and CDR2 FQGTGA. CDR3 sequence (DNA): TGTGCCAGCAGCTTGGGTGCCGGCTACGAGCAGTACTTC. Translated: CASSLGAGYEQYF.